The sequence of this T cell receptor (beta chain) was determined in a study of regulatory T cells in long-lasting Graves disease. About the study: Persistent Graves' disease meant over 5 years of antithyroid drugs with positive TSH receptor antibodies.

Study results and caveats: Whereas about a thousand public clonotypes were shared by new patients, persistent patients shared more, at a few thousand.

Time point noted: persistent/refractory GD, antithyroid drugs over 5 years with positive TRAb. Isolated PBMC RNA provided the starting material for the TCR library. An endocrinology unit in Xi'an, China, supplied the patients. Researchers made TCR beta libraries by using iRepertoire HTBI primers and running Arm-PCR on CDR3 regions. TCRdb independently ran MiXCR on the multiplex PCR reads; one entry per CDR3 protein. The sample holds 450,000 or so distinct CDR3 sequences, 22% seen once. Ten or more counts support this clonotype. The antigen is unknown. The CDR3 covers 14 residues. Germline V gene data show CDR1 as MNHNS and CDR2 as SASEGT. V was clipped by 6 bases and J by 6 bases, with 18 bases between them.

The sequencing here drew on peripheral blood mononuclear cells (PBMCs), taken when the disease was refractory, from a patient treated with antithyroid drugs. The TCR comes from a female donor with Graves disease. The gene calls are TRBV6-1 and TRBJ2-7, with D possibly being TRBD1 (6 bases). This CDR3 is CASSHDRSAAEQYF. The DNA for the CDR3 is TGTGCCAGCAGCCACGACAGGTCGGCTGCCGAGCAGTACTTC.